Below are 10 T cell receptor beta chains sequenced from a single sample in a study of blood T cell repertoires in COVID-19. Repertoires were generated with immunoSEQ multiplex PCR, while TCRdb's copy carries only in-frame clones and drops some. The data contain 310,000 or so clones, around 87% of them seen just once; the ten biggest clones take up roughly 4.1%. The specimen sequenced was peripheral blood. The receptors were sampled from a woman in her forties or fifties with active or convalescent COVID-19.

This sequence joins TRBV10-3 and TRBJ2-3; 15 bases are shared with TRBD2. The J segment lost 4 bases and the V segment lost 5 bases, leaving 4 bases of the junction unmatched. In germline, CDR1 is ENHRY, CDR2 SYGVKD. This CDR3 is 16 amino acids long. In nucleotides, the CDR3 is TGTGCCATCAGTATTAGGACTAGCGGGAGGGCAGATACGCAGTATTTT. This translates into CAISIRTSGRADTQYF.

This chain uses TRBV5-4 with TRBJ1-1, with a weak D call TRBD1 (5 bases). V dropped 5 bases and J dropped 1 base, with 12 bases sitting between them. Germline V gene lookup returns CDR1 SGHNT and CDR2 YYREEE (reference sequence). CDR3 length: 14 residues. This chain's CDR3 is CASRGGDRNTEAFF. CDR3 in DNA: TGTGCCAGCAGGGGAGGCGACAGGAACACTGAAGCTTTCTTT.

The CDR3 nucleotides are TGTGCCAGCAGCTCCGGGACAGCTGGAAACACCATATATTTT. It translates to CASSSGTAGNTIYF. This rearrangement joins TRBV5-5 to TRBJ1-3, with 7 bases identical to TRBD1. Losses at the gene ends were 3 bases for V and 2 bases for J; bases not matched to a gene: 2. CDR1 is SGHKS and CDR2 is YYEKEE in the germline V gene (reference sequence). The CDR3 sequence is 14 residues long. The variable domain in full, with the rest retrieved from reference TRBV5-5 and TRBJ1-3, is DAGVTQSPTHLIKTRGQQVTLRCSPISGHKSVSWYQQVLGQGPQFIFQYYEKEERGRGNFPDRFSARQFPNYSSELNVNALLLGDSALYLCASSSGTAGNTIYFGEGSWLTVV.

The chain joins TRBV4-1 to TRBJ1-4; 8 bases fit TRBD1. CDR1 is MGHRA and CDR2 is YSYEKL in the germline V gene. V lost 3 bases and J lost 3; bases outside the gene matches: 6. This CDR3 region has 16 residues. CDR3 region: CASSQEPGQANEKLFF. The CDR3 nucleotides are TGCGCCAGCAGCCAGGAACCGGGACAGGCTAATGAAAAACTGTTTTTT.

This chain joins TRBV28 and TRBJ2-7; D ambiguous. This CDR3 comprises 13 residues. In germline, CDR1 is MDHEN, CDR2 SYDVKM. V dropped 2 bases and J dropped 2 bases, with 7 bases sitting between them. CDR3: CASSLNRPYEQYF. The CDR3 coding sequence is TGTGCCAGCAGTTTAAACAGACCCTACGAGCAGTACTTC.

In this sample, this clone turned up a few times. This chain connects TRBV6-2 or TRBV6-3 to TRBJ2-2; no reliable D call. Per germline, CDR1 MNHEY and CDR2 SVGEGT. CDR3 length: 15 amino acids. Trimming cost V 6 bases and J 2 bases, with 13 bases left between them. CDR3 sequence reads: CASSPRGSNTGELFF. In DNA, the CDR3 is TGTGCCAGCAGCCCTAGAGGCAGTAACACCGGGGAGCTGTTTTTT.

V is TRBV11-3 and J is TRBJ2-3; the D gene is possibly TRBD1 (6 bases). This CDR3 has 13 amino acids. Germline CDR1 SGHNT, CDR2 YENEEA. Trimming cost V 5 bases and J 6 bases, with 12 bases left between them. This CDR3 is CASSKGGSDTQYF. In DNA, the CDR3 is TGTGCCAGCAGCAAAGGGGGATCGGATACGCAGTATTTT.

The chain uses TRBV18 and TRBJ2-1; 8 positions agree with TRBD2. Trimming removed 0 bases from V and 6 bases from J; junction bases left unmatched: 4. This CDR3 has 15 residues. Germline assignment: CDR1 KGHSH and CDR2 LQKENI. CDR3 residues: CASSPPNSGANEQFF. As DNA, the CDR3 is TGTGCCAGCTCACCACCGAATAGCGGGGCCAATGAGCAGTTCTTC.

The rearrangement uses TRBV10-3 and TRBJ2-7; TRBD2 agrees at 8 bases. The germline gives CDR1 ENHRY, CDR2 SYGVKD. Losses at the gene ends were 10 bases for V and 2 bases for J; bases not matched to a gene: 4. This CDR3 region has 12 residues. For the CDR3, the DNA is TGTGCCACCATAGCGGGAACCTACGAGCAGTACTTC. Its protein product is CATIAGTYEQYF.

The gene calls are TRBV20-1 and TRBJ1-5; D is unclear. The V end lost 3 bases, the J end lost 5 bases, and 11 bases lay between the germline ends. The CDR3 runs to 13 residues. CDR1 DFQATT and CDR2 SNEGSKA come from the germline V gene (reference sequence). This CDR3 is CSASPRLDQPQHF. As DNA, the CDR3 is TGCAGTGCTAGTCCCAGGCTTGATCAGCCCCAGCATTTT.